These 10 T cell receptor beta chains originate from one sample sequenced in a study of regulatory T cells in long-lasting Graves disease. Library construction for TCR beta used iRepertoire HTBI primers and Arm-PCR of CDR3 regions. TCRdb recomputed calls from the multiplex PCR reads with MiXCR, one row per CDR3 protein. The repertoire holds hundreds of thousands of distinct CDR3 sequences, with approximately 15% as singletons. Time point given: newly diagnosed GD, antithyroid drugs for less than 3 months. PBMC RNA was the source of the TCR library. These data were also reused for a study on T cells in Graves' hyperthyroidism and ophthalmopathy.

The sample consisted of peripheral blood mononuclear cells (PBMCs), taken at new diagnosis, from a patient treated with antithyroid drugs. These receptors were collected from a woman under 40 with Graves disease.

This clonotype was seen only a few times. The rearrangement uses TRBV24-1 and TRBJ2-1; no firm D call. CDR1 and CDR2 (germline): KGHDR, SFDVKD. V was pared by 1 base and J by 3 bases, with 12 bases between. The CDR3 has 16 amino acids. CDR3 DNA sequence: TGTGCCACCAGTGATTTTACGGCAGGACGCTACAATGAGCAGTTCTTC. Translating gives CATSDFTAGRYNEQFF.

As to this clonotype: Compared with germline, one end of the junction differs, possibly owing to a read error. The chain is built from TRBV5-1 and TRBJ2-3; D is unclear. The CDR3 length is 15 residues. CDR1 SGHRS and CDR2 YFSETQ come from the germline V gene. This CDR3 is CASSLVLSGTDTQYF. The CDR3 region has the DNA TGCGCCAGCAGCTTGGTATTGTCGGGTACAGACACGCAGTATTTT.

This clonotype was detected many times. This chain connects TRBV27 to TRBJ2-3; 10 positions match TRBD2. After removal of 5 bases from V and 4 bases from J, the junction contained 9 bases not matched to a gene. This CDR3 contains 16 residues. Germline values: CDR1 MNHEY, CDR2 SMNVEV (reference sequence). CDR3 loop: CASSPLAGGRSDTQYF. The CDR3 coding sequence is TGTGCCAGCAGTCCTTTAGCGGGAGGACGGTCAGATACGCAGTATTTT.

This clonotype came up a few times. The CDR3 sequence is CASTEFRAGNTIYF. In DNA form, the CDR3 reads TGTGCCAGCACCGAGTTCAGGGCTGGAAACACCATATATTTT. The rearrangement links TRBV7-9 to TRBJ1-3; a weak D match, TRBD1 (5 bases). The CDR3 extends over 14 amino acids. Per germline, CDR1 SEHNR and CDR2 FQNEAQ (reference sequence). Trimming shortened V by 7 bases and J by 2 bases, and 12 bases separated the two germline ends. Variable domain in full (rest from reference TRBV7-9 and TRBJ1-3): DTGVSQNPRHKITKRGQNVTFRCDPISEHNRLYWYRQTLGQGPEFLTYFQNEAQLEKSRLLSDRFSAERPKGSFSTLEIQRTEQGDSAMYLCASTEFRAGNTIYFGEGSWLTVV.

This clonotype was seen many times. J is TRBJ1-6 and V is TRBV6-1, with 7 positions matching TRBD1. CDR3 length equals 17 residues. V lost 5 bases to trimming and J lost 7 bases; unmatched junction nucleotides: 14. Germline-derived CDR1 and CDR2 are MNHNS and SASEGT. The CDR3 is CASSPTPTGTLNSPLHF. For the CDR3, the DNA is TGTGCCAGCAGTCCCACCCCGACAGGGACCTTGAATTCACCCCTCCACTTT.

The rearrangement links TRBV20-1 to TRBJ2-5; a possible D gene is TRBD2 (5 bases). Germline V lookup: CDR1 DFQATT, CDR2 SNEGSKA (reference sequence). V was clipped by 5 bases and J by 5 bases, with 12 bases between them. CDR3 size: 12 residues. The CDR3 protein is CSASTNRETQYF. In DNA, the CDR3 is TGCAGTGCTTCGACTAATCGGGAGACCCAGTACTTC.

This clonotype was counted many times. The chain joins TRBV29-1 to TRBJ2-7, with 10 nucleotides matching TRBD2. Germline V lookup: CDR1 SQVTM, CDR2 ANQGSEA. This CDR3 spans 15 amino acids. Trimming removed 7 bases from V and 6 bases from J; junction bases left unmatched: 15. The CDR3 protein is CSAFLPSGSITEQYF. CDR3 sequence (DNA): TGCAGCGCCTTTTTGCCTAGCGGGAGTATCACCGAGCAGTACTTC.

The chain carries TRBV3-1 and TRBJ2-3; TRBD2 matches 8 bases. The V and J ends lost 10 bases and 3 bases, in that order; junction bases with no gene match: 6. CDR3 size: 13 residues. Germline CDR1 and CDR2: LGHDT and YNNKEL (reference sequence). CDR3 sequence reads: CATATSATDTQYF. The CDR3, as DNA: TGTGCCACCGCGACTAGCGCAACAGATACGCAGTATTTT.

This clonotype was counted only a few times. The genes are TRBV28 and TRBJ2-1, with D perhaps assigned TRBD1 or TRBD2 (5 bases each). The germline V and J ends were trimmed by 5 bases and 6 bases, with 14 bases remaining between them. The CDR3 contains 14 residues. Germline V gene lookup returns CDR1 MDHEN and CDR2 SYDVKM. The CDR3 DNA is TGTGCCAGCAGTCACGGGACGCACTTCAATGAGCAGTTCTTC. Residues: CASSHGTHFNEQFF.

This clonotype showed up many times. The rearrangement joins TRBV18 to TRBJ1-5, with D tentatively TRBD1 (5 bases). Deletions cut 2 bases from V and 3 bases from J, with 8 bases between. CDR1 is KGHSH, CDR2 LQKENI, per germline. This CDR3 is built from 14 residues. CDR3 bases: TGTGCCAGCTCACCAGGGGCCGTCAATCAGCCCCAGCATTTT. Translation: CASSPGAVNQPQHF.